A selection of T cell receptor beta chains follows, all from one sample in a study of identical twins. TCRdb ran MiXCR on the 5' RACE reads and lists one entry per CDR3 protein. The sample lists hundreds of thousands of distinct CDR3 sequences, approximately 8.5% seen once, with 2.1% in the top ten. This same sample was also part of a study on yellow fever vaccine responses in identical twins.

Sequencing was done on a sample of memory (CD45RO+) T cells sorted from blood. The source of these receptors is a woman aged 18-29 years in good health. The conserved cysteine and the conserved F or W are not part of the CDR3 here.

len	v_gene	j_gene	CDR3aa
14	TRBV6-1	TRBJ2-5	ASSRGYGHLQETQY
12	TRBV20-1	TRBJ2-2	SARRTGDTGELF
12	TRBV7-9	TRBJ2-5	ASSKQQGQETQY
13	TRBV28	TRBJ1-1	ASSAIQGLNTEAF
13	TRBV6-1	TRBJ2-2	ASTRTGYDTGELF
15	TRBV20-1	TRBJ2-1	SALKIRPGQGVYEQF
12	TRBV27	TRBJ2-3	ASTKSPSRDTQY
13	TRBV4-1	TRBJ2-7	ASRAGLAYPYEQY
22	TRBV12-3/TRBV12-4	TRBJ2-1	ASSLGLVYPGTSGRVSSYNEQF
14	TRBV15	TRBJ2-7	ATSKSLGTKSYEQY
12	TRBV5-6	TRBJ2-7	ASSLALGAHEQY
14	TRBV5-6	TRBJ2-1	ASSLGAGGSYNEQF
14	TRBV2	TRBJ2-7	ASSSRNPTGEYEQY
13	TRBV2	TRBJ1-2	ASSEAGFTNYGYT
15	TRBV5-1	TRBJ2-7	ASSFLGLAGVPGEQY
14	TRBV24-1	TRBJ2-1	ATSDPGTRRNNEQF
14	TRBV12-3/TRBV12-4	TRBJ2-4	ASSFFSGGDKNIQY
12	TRBV5-1	TRBJ2-4	ASSFGDAKNIQY
12	TRBV20-1	TRBJ1-1	SATYRGIITEAF
14	TRBV3-1	TRBJ2-5	ASSFGLAGGGETQY
18	TRBV11-2	TRBJ2-1	ASSQYSGVSGRAGNNEQF
13	TRBV20-1	TRBJ2-7	SARQRKGGQREQY
8	TRBV20-1	TRBJ2-1	SAFWNEQF
16	TRBV5-1	TRBJ2-7	ASSQRTGGAGASYEQY
13	TRBV5-1	TRBJ1-6	ASSQGEFYNSPLH
9	TRBV25-1	TRBJ1-1	ASSRHAEAF
12	TRBV12-3/TRBV12-4	TRBJ2-7	ASKSSGRSYEQY
12	TRBV7-9	TRBJ2-1	ASSLDQGANEQF
10	TRBV20-1	TRBJ1-4	SALDRTGGLF
13	TRBV5-1	TRBJ2-5	ASSLYGTDQETQY
12	TRBV27	TRBJ2-3	ASSRGRETDTQY
13	TRBV4-1	TRBJ1-2	ASSLGTNDGYGYT